This TCR beta chain was identified during a study of T-cell reconstitution after alpha-beta-depleted transplantation in children. It was with unique molecular identifiers that the TCRbeta library was prepared. TCRdb independently ran MiXCR on the PCR reads; one entry per CDR3 protein. The sample comprises almost 500,000 distinct CDR3 sequences, around 12% of which are singletons, and 4.5% to 6% rests with the top ten. Trimming took 3 bases from V and 0 from J, leaving 13 bases between them. CDR1 is SGHVS, CDR2 FQNEAQ, per germline. The CDR3 length is 16 residues. The sequenced sample was PBMCs from the stem cell graft donor, obtained from the stem cell graft. The clonotype was recovered from a human donor who donated a stem cell graft to a child with combined immunodeficiency. The chain uses TRBV7-8 and TRBJ2-3; tentative D call: TRBD1 (5 bases). In DNA form, the CDR3 reads TGTGCCAGCAGCTTCGGTCACAGGTTCAGCACAGATACGCAGTATTTT. This codes for CASSFGHRFSTDTQYF.